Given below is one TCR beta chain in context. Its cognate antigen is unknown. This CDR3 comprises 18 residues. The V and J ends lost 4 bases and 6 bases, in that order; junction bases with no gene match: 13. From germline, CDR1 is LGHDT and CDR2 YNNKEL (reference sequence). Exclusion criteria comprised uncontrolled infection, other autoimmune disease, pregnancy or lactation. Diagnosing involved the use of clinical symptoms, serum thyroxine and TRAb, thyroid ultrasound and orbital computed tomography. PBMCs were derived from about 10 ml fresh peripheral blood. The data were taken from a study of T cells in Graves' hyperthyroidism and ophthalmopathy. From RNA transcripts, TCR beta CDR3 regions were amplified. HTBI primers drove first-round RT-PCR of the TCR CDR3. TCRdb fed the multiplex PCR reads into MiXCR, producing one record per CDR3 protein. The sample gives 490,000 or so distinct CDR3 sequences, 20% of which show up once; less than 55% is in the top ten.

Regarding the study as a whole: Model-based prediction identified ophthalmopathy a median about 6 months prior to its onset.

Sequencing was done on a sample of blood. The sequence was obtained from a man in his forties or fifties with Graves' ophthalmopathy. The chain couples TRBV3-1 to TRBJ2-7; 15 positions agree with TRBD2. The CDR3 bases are TGTGCCAGCAGCCCGGGACTAGCGGGAGGTACGAGGGTCCCCGAGCAGTACTTC. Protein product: CASSPGLAGGTRVPEQYF.